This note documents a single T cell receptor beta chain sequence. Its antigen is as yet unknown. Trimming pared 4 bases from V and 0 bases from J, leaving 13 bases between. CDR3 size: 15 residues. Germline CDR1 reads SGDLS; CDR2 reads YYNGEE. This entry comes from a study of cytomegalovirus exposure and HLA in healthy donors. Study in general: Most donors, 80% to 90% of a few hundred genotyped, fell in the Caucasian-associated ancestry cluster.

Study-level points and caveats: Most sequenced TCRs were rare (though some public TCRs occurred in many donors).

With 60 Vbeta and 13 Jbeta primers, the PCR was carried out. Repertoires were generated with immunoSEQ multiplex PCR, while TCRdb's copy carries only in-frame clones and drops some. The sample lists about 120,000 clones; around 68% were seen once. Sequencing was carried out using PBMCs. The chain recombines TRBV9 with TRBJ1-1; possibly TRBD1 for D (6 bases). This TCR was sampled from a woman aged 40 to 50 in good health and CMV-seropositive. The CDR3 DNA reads TGTGCCAGCAGCAAGACAGGAACCATGAACACTGAAGCTTTCTTT. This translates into CASSKTGTMNTEAFF.